This T cell receptor (beta chain) was retrieved from a study of T cell clonotyping in hematopoietic cell transplantation. Study information: Pretransplant recipient samples were taken after cytoreduction. Study-level findings and limits: Cells were unsorted, so CD4 and CD8 contributions were not separated.

The time point: recipient sample about 28 days before transplant, after cytoreduction. Blood collection times were about day -28 and days 30, 100, 180 posttransplant. The CDR3 extends over 14 amino acids. Germline V gives CDR1 MNHEY, CDR2 SVGAGI. With 5 bases clipped from V and 1 base from J, the junction kept 2 bases outside the gene matches. In regard to this clone: Its antigen is unknown.

TCRdb keeps only in-frame clones here, not all; method: immunoSEQ multiplex PCR. The table shows roughly 20,000 clones, with around 86% occurring only once. The sequencing used peripheral blood mononuclear cells, collected before stem cell transplant. V gene TRBV6-5 combines with J gene TRBJ1-3; TRBD1 matches 7 bases. The sequence was collected from a man aged 45 to 65 with acute myeloid leukemia. Some clones in this sample may be carry-over from other donors' samples. The CDR3 here is CASSLTGSGNTIYF. CDR3 sequence (DNA): TGTGCCAGCAGTCTGACAGGGTCTGGAAACACCATATATTTT.